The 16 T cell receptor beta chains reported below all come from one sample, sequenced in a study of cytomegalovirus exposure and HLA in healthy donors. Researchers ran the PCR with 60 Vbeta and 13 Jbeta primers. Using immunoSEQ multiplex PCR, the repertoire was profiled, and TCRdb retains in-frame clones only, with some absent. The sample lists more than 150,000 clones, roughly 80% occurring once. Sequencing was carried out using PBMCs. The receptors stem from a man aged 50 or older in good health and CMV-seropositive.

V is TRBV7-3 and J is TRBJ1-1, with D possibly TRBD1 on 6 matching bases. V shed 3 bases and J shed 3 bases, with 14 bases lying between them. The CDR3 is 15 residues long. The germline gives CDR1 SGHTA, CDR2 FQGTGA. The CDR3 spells CASSFTGGGDTEAFF. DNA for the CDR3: TGTGCCAGCAGCTTCACGGGAGGGGGGGACACTGAAGCTTTCTTT.

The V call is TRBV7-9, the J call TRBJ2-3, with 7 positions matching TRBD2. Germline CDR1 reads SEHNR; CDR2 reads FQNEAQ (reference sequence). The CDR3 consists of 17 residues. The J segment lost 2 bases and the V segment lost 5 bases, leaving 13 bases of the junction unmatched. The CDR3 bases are TGTGCCAGCAGCGCCCGGTGGCTAGCGGAGCTCACAGATACGCAGTATTTT. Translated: CASSARWLAELTDTQYF.

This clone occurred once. The CDR3 here is CATSRVQENTGELFF. The DNA of the CDR3 is TGTGCCACCAGCAGAGTTCAGGAGAACACCGGGGAGCTGTTTTTT. The chain links TRBV15 to TRBJ2-2; no definite D call. The length of the CDR3 is 15 residues. CDR1 and CDR2 (germline): LNHNV, YYDKDF (reference sequence). V was clipped by 1 base and J by 1 base, with 7 bases between them.

CDR3 nucleotides: TGTGCCAGCAGCTCAGTAGCGACCCAGTACTTC. Its translation: CASSSVATQYF. This chain connects TRBV11-2 to TRBJ2-5; D remains unclear. Germline V lookup: CDR1 SGHAT, CDR2 FQNNGV. Trimming stripped 4 bases from V and 7 bases from J, with 7 bases between. The length of the CDR3 is 11 residues.

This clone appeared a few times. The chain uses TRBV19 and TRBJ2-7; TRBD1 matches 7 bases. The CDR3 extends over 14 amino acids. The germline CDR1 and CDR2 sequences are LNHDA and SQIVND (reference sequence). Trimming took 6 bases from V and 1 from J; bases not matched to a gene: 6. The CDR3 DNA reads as TGTGCCAGTAGGTGGACAGGATCATCCTACGAGCAGTACTTC. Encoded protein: CASRWTGSSYEQYF.

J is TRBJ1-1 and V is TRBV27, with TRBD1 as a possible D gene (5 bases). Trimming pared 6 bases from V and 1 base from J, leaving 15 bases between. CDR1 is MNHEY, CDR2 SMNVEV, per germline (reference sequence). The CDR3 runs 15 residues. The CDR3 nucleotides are TGTGCCAGCAGCACGGGGGGTGGGGGGAACACTGAAGCTTTCTTT. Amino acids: CASSTGGGGNTEAFF.

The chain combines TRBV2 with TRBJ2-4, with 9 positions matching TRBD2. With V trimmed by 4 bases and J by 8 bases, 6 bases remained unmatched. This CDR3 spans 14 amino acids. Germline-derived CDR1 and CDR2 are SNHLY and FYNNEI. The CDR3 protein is CASSAWTSEDIQYF. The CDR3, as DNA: TGTGCCAGCAGTGCCTGGACTAGCGAAGACATTCAGTACTTC.

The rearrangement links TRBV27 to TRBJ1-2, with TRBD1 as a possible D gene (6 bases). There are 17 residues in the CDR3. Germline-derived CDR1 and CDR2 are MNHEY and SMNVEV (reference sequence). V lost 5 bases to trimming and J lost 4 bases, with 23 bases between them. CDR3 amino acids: CASSPHGGGGGLYGYTF. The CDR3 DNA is TGTGCCAGCAGTCCTCATGGCGGGGGAGGGGGTCTCTATGGCTACACCTTC.

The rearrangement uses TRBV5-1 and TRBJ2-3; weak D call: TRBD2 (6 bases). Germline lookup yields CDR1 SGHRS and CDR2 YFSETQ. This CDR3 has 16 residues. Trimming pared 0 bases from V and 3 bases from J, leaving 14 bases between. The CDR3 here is CASSLAATRGTDTQYF. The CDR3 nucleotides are TGCGCCAGCAGCTTGGCCGCCACGCGGGGAACAGATACGCAGTATTTT.

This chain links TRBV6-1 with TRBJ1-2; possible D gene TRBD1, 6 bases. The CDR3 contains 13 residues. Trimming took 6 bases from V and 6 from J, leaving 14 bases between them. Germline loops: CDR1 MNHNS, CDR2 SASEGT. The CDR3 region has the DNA TGTGCCAGCAGCCTCACAGGGAAGGATGGCTACACCTTC. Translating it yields CASSLTGKDGYTF.

The CDR3: CASSPVAGGGNEQFF. As DNA, the CDR3 is TGCGCCAGCAGCCCCGTAGCGGGGGGTGGCAATGAGCAGTTCTTC. V and J are TRBV5-1 and TRBJ2-1, with 10 positions matching TRBD2. This CDR3 region has 15 residues. CDR1 is SGHRS and CDR2 is YFSETQ in the germline V gene. V lost 4 bases to trimming and J lost 6 bases; unmatched junction nucleotides: 7.

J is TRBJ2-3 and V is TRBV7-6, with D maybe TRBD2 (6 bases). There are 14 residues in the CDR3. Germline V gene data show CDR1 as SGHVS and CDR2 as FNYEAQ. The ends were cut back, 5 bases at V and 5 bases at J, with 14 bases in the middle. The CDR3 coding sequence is TGTGCCAGCAGCCGCACTAGCAGAAGAGATACGCAGTATTTT. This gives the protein CASSRTSRRDTQYF.

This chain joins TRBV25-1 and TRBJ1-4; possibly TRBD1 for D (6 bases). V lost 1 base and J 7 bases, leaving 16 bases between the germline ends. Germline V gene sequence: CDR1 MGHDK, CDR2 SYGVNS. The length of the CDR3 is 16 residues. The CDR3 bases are TGTGCCAGCAGTGAATCTGAATTGGCAGGGGTTGAAAAACTGTTTTTT. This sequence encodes CASSESELAGVEKLFF.

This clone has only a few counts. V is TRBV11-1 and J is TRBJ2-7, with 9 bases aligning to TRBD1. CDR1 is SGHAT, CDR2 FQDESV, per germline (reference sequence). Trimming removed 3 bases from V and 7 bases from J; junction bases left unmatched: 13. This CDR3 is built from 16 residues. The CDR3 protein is CASSFGPGQGPREQYF. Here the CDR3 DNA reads TGTGCCAGCAGCTTCGGACCGGGACAGGGACCTCGGGAGCAGTACTTC.

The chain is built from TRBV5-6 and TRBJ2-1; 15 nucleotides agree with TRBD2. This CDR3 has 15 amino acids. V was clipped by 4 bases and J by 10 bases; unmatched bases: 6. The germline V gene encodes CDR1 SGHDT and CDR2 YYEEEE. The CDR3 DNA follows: TGTGCCAGCAGCCGGGGACTAGCGGGAGGAGGGGAGCAGTTCTTC. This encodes CASSRGLAGGGEQFF.

For the CDR3, the DNA is TGTGCCAGCAGTGGAGGACTAGCGGGAGTGCAGTTCTTC. Encoded protein: CASSGGLAGVQFF. This chain uses TRBV2 with TRBJ2-1; TRBD2 agrees at 13 bases. CDR1 SNHLY and CDR2 FYNNEI come from the germline V gene. This CDR3 has 13 residues. The ends lost 4 bases at V and 12 bases at J; junction bases unmatched: 3.